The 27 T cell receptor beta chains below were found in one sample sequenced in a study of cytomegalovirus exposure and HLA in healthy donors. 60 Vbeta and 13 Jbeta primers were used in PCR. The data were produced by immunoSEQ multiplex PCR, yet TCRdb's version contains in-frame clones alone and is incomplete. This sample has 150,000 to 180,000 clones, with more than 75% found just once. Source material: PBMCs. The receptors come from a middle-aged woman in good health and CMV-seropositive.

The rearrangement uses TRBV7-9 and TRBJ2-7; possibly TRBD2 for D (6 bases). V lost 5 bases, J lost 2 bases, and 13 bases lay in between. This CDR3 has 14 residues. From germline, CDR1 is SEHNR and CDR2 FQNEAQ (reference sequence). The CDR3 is CASSRKEGPYEQYF. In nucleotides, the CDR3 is TGTGCCAGCAGCCGGAAGGAGGGACCCTACGAGCAGTACTTC.

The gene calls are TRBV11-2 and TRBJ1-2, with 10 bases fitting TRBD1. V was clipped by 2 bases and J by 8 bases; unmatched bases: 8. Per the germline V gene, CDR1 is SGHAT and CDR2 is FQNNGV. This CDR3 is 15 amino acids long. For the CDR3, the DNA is TGTGCCAGCAGCTTAAGCCCGACAGGGGGCGTAGGCTACACCTTC. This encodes CASSLSPTGGVGYTF.

The CDR3 DNA follows: TGCGCCAGCAGCTTGGCCCAGCTAGCGGGGGGCAATGAGCAGTTCTTC. It translates to CASSLAQLAGGNEQFF. This chain links TRBV5-1 with TRBJ2-1, with 11 bases that match TRBD2. The CDR3 extends over 16 amino acids. Per the germline V gene, CDR1 is SGHRS and CDR2 is YFSETQ. V was pared by 0 bases and J by 6 bases, with 5 bases of the junction left unmatched.

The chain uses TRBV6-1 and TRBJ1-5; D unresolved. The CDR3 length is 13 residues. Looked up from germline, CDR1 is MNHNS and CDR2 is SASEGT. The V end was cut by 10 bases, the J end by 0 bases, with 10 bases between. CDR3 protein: CATLLDSNQPQHF. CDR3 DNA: TGTGCCACCCTATTAGATAGCAATCAGCCCCAGCATTTT.

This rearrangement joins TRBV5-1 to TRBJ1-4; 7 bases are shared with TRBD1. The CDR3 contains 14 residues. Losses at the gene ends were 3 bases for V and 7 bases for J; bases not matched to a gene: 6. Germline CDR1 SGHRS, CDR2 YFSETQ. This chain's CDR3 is CASSYQGGREKLFF. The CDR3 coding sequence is TGCGCCAGCAGCTACCAGGGGGGACGTGAAAAACTGTTTTTT.

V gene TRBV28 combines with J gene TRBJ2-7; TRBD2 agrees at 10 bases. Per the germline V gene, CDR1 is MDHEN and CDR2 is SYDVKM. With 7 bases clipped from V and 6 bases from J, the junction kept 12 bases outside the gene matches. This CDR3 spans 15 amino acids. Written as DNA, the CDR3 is TGTGCCAGCACCCTAAGGCTAGCGGGAGCTTCCGAGCAGTACTTC. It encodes CASTLRLAGASEQYF.

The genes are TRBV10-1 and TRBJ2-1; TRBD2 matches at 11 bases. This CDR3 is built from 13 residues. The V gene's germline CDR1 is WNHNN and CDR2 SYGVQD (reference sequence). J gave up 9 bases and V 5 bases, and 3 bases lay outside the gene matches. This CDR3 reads CASSIAGGLEQFF. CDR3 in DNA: TGCGCCAGCAGTATAGCGGGAGGGCTTGAGCAGTTCTTC.

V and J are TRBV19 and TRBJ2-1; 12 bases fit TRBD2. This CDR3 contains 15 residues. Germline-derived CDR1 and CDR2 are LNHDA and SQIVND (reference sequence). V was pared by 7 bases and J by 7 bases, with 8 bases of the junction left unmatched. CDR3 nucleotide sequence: TGTGCCAGTACCCGGGGGACTAGCGGGCAGAATGAGCAGTTCTTC. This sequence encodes CASTRGTSGQNEQFF. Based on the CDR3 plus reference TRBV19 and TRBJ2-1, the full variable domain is DGGITQSPKYLFRKEGQNVTLSCEQNLNHDAMYWYRQDPGQGLRLIYYSQIVNDFQKGDIAEGYSVSREKKESFPLTVTSAQKNPTAFYLCASTRGTSGQNEQFFGPGTRLTVL.

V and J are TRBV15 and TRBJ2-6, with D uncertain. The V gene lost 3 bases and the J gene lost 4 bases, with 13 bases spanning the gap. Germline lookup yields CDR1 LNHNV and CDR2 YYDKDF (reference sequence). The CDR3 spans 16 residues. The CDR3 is CATSSPLRSGANVLTF. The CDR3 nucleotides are TGTGCCACCAGCAGTCCCCTACGCTCCGGGGCCAACGTCCTGACTTTC.

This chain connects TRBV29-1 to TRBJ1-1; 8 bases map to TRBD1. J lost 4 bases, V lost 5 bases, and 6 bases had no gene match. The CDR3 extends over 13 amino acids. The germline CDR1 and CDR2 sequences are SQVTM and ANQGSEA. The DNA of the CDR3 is TGCAGCGTTCATACAGGGGGGGGCACTGAAGCTTTCTTT. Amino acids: CSVHTGGGTEAFF.

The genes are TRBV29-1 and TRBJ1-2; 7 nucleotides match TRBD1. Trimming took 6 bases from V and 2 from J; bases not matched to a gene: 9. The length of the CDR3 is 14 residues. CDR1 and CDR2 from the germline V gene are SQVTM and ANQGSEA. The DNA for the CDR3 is TGCAGCGTCCAGGGGGGTATAGTGAACTATGGCTACACCTTC. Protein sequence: CSVQGGIVNYGYTF. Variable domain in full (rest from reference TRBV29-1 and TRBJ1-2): SAVISQKPSRDICQRGTSLTIQCQVDSQVTMMFWYRQQPGQSLTLIATANQGSEATYESGFVIDKFPISRPNLTFSTLTVSNMSPEDSSIYLCSVQGGIVNYGYTFGSGTRLTVV.

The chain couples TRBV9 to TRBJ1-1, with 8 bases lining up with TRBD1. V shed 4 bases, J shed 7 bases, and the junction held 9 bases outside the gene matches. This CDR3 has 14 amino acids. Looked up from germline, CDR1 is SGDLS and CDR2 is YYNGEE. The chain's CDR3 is CASSRTPQGGEAFF. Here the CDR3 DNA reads TGTGCCAGCAGCAGAACCCCACAGGGGGGTGAAGCTTTCTTT. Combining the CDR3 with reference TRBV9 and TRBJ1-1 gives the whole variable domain DSGVTQTPKHLITATGQRVTLRCSPRSGDLSVYWYQQSLDQGLQFLIQYYNGEERAKGNILERFSAQQFPDLHSELNLSSLELGDSALYFCASSRTPQGGEAFFGQGTRLTVV.

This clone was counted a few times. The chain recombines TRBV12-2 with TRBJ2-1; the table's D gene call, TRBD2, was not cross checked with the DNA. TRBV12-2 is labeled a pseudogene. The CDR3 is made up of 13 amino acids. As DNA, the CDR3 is TGTGCAAGTCGCTTAGCCGGACTAGATGAGCAGTTCTTC. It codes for CASRLAGLDEQFF.

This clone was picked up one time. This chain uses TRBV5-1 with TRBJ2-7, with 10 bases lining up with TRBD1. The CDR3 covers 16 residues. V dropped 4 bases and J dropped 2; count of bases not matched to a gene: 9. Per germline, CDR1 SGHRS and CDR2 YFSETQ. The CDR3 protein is CASSPLSGTGAYEQYF. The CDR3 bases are TGCGCCAGCAGCCCACTGTCCGGGACAGGGGCCTACGAGCAGTACTTC.

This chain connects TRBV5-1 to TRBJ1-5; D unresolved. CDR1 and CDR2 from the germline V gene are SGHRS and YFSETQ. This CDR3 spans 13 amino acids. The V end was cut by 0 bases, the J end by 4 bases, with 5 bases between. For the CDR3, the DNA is TGCGCCAGCAGCTTGGAGGAGAATCAGCCCCAGCATTTT. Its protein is CASSLEENQPQHF.

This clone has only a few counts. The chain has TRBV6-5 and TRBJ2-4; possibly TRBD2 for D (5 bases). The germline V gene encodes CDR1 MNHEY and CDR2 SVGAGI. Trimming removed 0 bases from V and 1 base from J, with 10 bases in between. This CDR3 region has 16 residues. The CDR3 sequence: CASSYSISVAKNIQYF. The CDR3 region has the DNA TGTGCCAGCAGTTACTCGATTAGCGTGGCCAAAAACATTCAGTACTTC.

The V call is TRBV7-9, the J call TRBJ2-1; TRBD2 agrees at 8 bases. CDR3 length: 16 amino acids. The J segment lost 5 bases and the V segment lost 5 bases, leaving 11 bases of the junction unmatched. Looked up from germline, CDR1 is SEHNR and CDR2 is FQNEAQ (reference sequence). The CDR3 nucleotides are TGTGCCAGCAGCCTCCGGGCCGGGGGGGGTAACAATGAGCAGTTCTTC. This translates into CASSLRAGGGNNEQFF. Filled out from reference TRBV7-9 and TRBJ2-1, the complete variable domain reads DTGVSQNPRHKITKRGQNVTFRCDPISEHNRLYWYRQTLGQGPEFLTYFQNEAQLEKSRLLSDRFSAERPKGSFSTLEIQRTEQGDSAMYLCASSLRAGGGNNEQFFGPGTRLTVL.

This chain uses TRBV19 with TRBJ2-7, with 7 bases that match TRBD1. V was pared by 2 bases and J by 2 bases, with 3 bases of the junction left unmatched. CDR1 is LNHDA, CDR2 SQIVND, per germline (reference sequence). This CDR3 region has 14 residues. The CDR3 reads CASSIRGPTYEQYF. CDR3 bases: TGTGCCAGTAGTATAAGGGGGCCTACCTACGAGCAGTACTTC.

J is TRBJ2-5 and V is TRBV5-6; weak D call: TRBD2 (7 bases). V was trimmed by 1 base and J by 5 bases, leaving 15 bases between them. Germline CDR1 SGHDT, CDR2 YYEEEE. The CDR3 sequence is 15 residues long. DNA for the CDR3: TGTGCCAGCAGCTTGCGGGGGGCCGGTGGGGAGACCCAGTACTTC. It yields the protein CASSLRGAGGETQYF.

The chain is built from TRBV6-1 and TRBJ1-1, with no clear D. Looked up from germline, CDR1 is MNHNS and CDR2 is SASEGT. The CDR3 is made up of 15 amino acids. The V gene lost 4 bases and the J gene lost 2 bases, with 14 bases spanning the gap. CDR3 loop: CASSAENGFNTEAFF. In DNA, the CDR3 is TGTGCCAGCAGTGCCGAAAACGGGTTCAACACTGAAGCTTTCTTT.

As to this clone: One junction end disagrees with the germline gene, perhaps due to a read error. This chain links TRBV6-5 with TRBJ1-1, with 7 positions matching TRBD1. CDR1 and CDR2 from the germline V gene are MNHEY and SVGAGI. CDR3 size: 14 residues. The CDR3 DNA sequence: TGTGCCAGCAGTTACACCCGACAGGGAACTGAAGCTCTCTTT. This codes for CASSYTRQGTEALF.

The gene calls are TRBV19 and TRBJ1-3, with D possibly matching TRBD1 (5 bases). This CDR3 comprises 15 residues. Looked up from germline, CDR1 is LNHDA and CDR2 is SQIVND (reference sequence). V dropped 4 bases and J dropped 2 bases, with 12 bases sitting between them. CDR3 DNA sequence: TGTGCCAGTAGTACGGGACTGATTCCTGGAAACACCATATATTTT. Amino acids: CASSTGLIPGNTIYF.

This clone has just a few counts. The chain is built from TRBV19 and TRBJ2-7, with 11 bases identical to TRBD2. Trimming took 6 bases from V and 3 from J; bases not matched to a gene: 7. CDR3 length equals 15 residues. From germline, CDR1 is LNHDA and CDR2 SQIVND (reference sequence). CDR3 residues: CASSGAGTSGYEQYF. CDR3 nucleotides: TGTGCCAGTAGCGGCGCCGGGACTAGCGGCTACGAGCAGTACTTC.

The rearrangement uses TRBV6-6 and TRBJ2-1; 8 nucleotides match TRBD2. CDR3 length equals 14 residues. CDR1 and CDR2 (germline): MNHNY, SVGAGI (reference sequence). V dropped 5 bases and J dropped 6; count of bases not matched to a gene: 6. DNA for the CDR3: TGTGCCAGCAGTGGGGGACTAGGGGGCAATGAGCAGTTCTTC. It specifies CASSGGLGGNEQFF.

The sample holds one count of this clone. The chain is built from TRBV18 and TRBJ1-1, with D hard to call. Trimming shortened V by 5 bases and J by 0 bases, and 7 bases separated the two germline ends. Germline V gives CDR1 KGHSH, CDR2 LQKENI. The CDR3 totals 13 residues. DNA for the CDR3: TGTGCCAGCTCAGCGGGCATGAACACTGAAGCTTTCTTT. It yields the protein CASSAGMNTEAFF.

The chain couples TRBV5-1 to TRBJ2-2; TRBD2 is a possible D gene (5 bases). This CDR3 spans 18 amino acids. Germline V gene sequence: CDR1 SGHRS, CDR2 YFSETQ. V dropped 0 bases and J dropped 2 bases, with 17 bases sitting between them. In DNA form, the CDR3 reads TGCGCCAGCAGCTTGGCTGGCGGGCGGCGGTTTAACACCGGGGAGCTGTTTTTT. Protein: CASSLAGGRRFNTGELFF.

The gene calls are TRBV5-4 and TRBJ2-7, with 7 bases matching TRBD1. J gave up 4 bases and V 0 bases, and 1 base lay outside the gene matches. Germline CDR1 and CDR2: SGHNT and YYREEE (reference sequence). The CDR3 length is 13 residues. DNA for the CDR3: TGTGCCAGCAGCTTGGAGACAGGGTACGAGCAGTACTTC. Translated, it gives CASSLETGYEQYF.